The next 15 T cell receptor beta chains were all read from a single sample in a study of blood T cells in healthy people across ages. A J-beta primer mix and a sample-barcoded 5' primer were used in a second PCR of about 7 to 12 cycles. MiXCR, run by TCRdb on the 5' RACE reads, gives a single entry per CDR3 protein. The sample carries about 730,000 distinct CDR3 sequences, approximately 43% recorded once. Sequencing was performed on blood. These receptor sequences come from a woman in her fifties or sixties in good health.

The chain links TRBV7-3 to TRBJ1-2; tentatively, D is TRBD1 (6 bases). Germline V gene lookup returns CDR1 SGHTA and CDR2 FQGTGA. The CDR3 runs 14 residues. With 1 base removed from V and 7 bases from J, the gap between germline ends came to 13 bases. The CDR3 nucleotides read TGTGCCAGCAGCTTAAGGGCAGGGGAGGGTGGCTACACCTTC. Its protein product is CASSLRAGEGGYTF.

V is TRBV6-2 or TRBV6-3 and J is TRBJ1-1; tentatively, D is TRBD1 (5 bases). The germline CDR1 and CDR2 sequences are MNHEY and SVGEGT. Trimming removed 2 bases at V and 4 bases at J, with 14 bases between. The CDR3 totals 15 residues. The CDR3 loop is CASSYALVGGTEAFF. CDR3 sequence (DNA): TGTGCCAGCAGTTACGCGTTGGTTGGGGGCACTGAAGCTTTCTTT.

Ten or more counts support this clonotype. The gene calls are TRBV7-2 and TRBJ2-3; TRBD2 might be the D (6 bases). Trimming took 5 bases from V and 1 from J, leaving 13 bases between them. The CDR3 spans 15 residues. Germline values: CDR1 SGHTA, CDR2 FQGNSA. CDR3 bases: TGTGCCAGCAGCGCCAGGCGCGGGGGCACAGATACGCAGTATTTT. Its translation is CASSARRGGTDTQYF.

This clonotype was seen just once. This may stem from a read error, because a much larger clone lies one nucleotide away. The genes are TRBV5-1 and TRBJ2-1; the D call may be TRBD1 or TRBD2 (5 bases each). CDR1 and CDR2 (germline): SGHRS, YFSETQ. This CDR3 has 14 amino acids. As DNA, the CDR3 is TGCGCCGGCAGCTTGGTGGGGGATCGGACTGAGCAGTTCTTC. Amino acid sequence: CAGSLVGDRTEQFF. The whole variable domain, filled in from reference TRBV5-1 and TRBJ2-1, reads KAGVTQTPRYLIKTRGQQVTLSCSPISGHRSVSWYQQTPGQGLQFLFEYFSETQRNKGNFPGRFSGRQFSNSRSEMNVSTLELGDSALYLCAGSLVGDRTEQFFGPGTRLTVL.

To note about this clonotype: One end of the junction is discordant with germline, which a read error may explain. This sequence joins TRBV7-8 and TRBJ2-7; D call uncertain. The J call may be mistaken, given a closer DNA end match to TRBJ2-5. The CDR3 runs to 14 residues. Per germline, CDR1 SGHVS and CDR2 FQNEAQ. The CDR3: CASSVAALQETQYF. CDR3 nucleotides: TGTGCCAGCAGCGTAGCTGCCCTCCAAGAGACCCAGTACTTC.

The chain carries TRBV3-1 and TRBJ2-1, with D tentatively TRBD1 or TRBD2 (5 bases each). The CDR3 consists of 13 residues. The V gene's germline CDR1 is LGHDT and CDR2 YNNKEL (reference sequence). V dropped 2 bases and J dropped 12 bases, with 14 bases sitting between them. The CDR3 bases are TGTGCCAGCAGCCAACGGGACCCTGCACGGCAGTTCTTC. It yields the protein CASSQRDPARQFF.

For the CDR3, the DNA is TGTGCCAGCAGCCAATCTCCAGGGGCGTCCTACAATGAGCAGTACTTC. Translated, it gives CASSQSPGASYNEQYF. The chain uses TRBV16 and TRBJ2-7, with D possibly matching TRBD1 (6 bases). V was shortened by 0 bases and J by 7 bases, with 19 bases between the two germline ends. CDR3 length equals 16 residues. Per the germline V gene, CDR1 is KGHSY and CDR2 is FQNENV.

The CDR3: CASSYGLVRNTGELFF. CDR3 coding DNA: TGTGCCAGCAGCTATGGACTAGTGCGAAACACCGGGGAGCTGTTTTTT. The chain joins TRBV3-1 to TRBJ2-2; 7 positions agree with TRBD2. J gave up 2 bases and V 5 bases, and 8 bases lay outside the gene matches. The CDR3 extends over 16 amino acids. Germline assignment: CDR1 LGHDT and CDR2 YNNKEL (reference sequence).

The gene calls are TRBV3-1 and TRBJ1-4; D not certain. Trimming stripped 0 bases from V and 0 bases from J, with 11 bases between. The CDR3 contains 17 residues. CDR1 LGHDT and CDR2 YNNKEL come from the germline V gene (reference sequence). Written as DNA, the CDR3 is TGTGCCAGCAGCCAAGAGAGCAGTCCTGCAACTAATGAAAAACTGTTTTTT. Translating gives CASSQESSPATNEKLFF.

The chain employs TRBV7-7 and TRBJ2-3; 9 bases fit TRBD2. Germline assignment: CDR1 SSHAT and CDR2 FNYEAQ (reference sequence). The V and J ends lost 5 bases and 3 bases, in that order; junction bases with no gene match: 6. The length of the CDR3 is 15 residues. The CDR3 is CASSPSGGWTDTQYF. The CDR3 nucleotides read TGTGCCAGCAGCCCCAGCGGGGGGTGGACAGATACGCAGTATTTT.

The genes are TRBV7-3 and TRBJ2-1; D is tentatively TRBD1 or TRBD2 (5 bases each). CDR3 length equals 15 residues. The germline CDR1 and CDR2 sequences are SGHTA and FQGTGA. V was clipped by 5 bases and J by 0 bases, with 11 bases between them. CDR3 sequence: CASSLGTASYNEQFF. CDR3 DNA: TGTGCCAGCAGCCTCGGGACGGCCTCCTACAATGAGCAGTTCTTC.

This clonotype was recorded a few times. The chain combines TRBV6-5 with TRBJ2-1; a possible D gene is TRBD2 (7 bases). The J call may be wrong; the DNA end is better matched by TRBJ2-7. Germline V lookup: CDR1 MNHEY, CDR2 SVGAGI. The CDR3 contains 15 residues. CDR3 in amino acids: CASRPMRGDYNEQYF. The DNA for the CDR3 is TGTGCCAGCAGACCTATGAGGGGGGACTACAATGAGCAGTACTTC.

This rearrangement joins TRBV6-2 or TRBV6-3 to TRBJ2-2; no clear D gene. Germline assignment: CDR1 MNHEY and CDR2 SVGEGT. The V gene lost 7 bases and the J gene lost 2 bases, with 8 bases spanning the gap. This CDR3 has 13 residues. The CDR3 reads CASIFSNTGELFF. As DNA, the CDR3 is TGTGCCAGCATTTTCTCTAACACCGGGGAGCTGTTTTTT.

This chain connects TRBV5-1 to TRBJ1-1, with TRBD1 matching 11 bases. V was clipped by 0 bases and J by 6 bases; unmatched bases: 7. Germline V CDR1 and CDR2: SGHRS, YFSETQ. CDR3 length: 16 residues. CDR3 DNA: TGCGCCAGCAGCTTGGAGGGACAGGGGGTTGTATCTGAAGCTTTCTTT. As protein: CASSLEGQGVVSEAFF.

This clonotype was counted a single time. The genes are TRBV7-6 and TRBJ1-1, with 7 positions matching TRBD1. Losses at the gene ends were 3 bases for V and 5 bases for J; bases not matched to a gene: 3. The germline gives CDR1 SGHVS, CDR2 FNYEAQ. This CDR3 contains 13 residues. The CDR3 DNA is TGTGCCAGCAGCTTGCAGGGGGAGACTGAAGCTTTCTTT. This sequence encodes CASSLQGETEAFF.